The 21 T cell receptor beta chains presented below share a single source sample, sequenced in a study of OX40 agonist ivuxolimab in advanced cancers. TCRdb keeps only in-frame clones here, not all; method: immunoSEQ multiplex PCR. This table has tens of thousands of clones, approximately 86% appearing once. This material consisted of CD4+ or CD8+ T cells sorted from blood, taken in a trial of the OX40 agonist ivuxolimab. The receptors were gathered from an adult with an advanced solid tumor such as melanoma, head and neck, liver or kidney cancer.

The CDR3 sequence is CASSEQGRQKLFF. DNA of the CDR3: TGTGCCAGCAGTGAACAGGGGAGGCAAAAACTGTTTTTT. The chain uses TRBV2 and TRBJ1-4; tentative D call: TRBD1 (6 bases). The CDR3 extends over 13 amino acids. The V and J ends lost 2 bases and 9 bases respectively, with 10 bases between them. CDR1 is SNHLY and CDR2 is FYNNEI in the germline V gene.

The chain recombines TRBV14 with TRBJ2-4, with no clear D. The V end was cut by 4 bases, the J end by 7 bases, with 8 bases between. Germline V lookup: CDR1 SGHDN, CDR2 FVKESK. This CDR3 comprises 12 residues. The CDR3 spells CASSPTTNIQYF. The DNA for the CDR3 is TGTGCCAGCAGCCCTACGACGAACATTCAGTACTTC.

The J gene is TRBJ2-7, the V gene TRBV2; TRBD2 matches 9 bases. The CDR3 is 14 amino acids. The V and J ends lost 4 bases and 6 bases, in that order; junction bases with no gene match: 7. CDR1 SNHLY and CDR2 FYNNEI come from the germline V gene. The CDR3 here is CASSVIAGEGEQYF. CDR3 in DNA: TGTGCCAGCAGTGTTATAGCGGGAGAGGGCGAGCAGTACTTC. Drawing the rest from reference TRBV2 and TRBJ2-7, the complete variable domain is EPEVTQTPSHQVTQMGQEVILRCVPISNHLYFYWYRQILGQKVEFLVSFYNNEISEKSEIFDDQFSVERPDGSNFTLKIRSTKLEDSAMYFCASSVIAGEGEQYFGPGTRLTVT.

The V gene is TRBV5-4, the J gene TRBJ2-5; either TRBD1 or TRBD2 may fit D (5 bases each). This CDR3 spans 14 amino acids. V dropped 4 bases and J dropped 1 base, with 11 bases sitting between them. In germline, CDR1 is SGHNT, CDR2 YYREEE (reference sequence). CDR3 amino acids: CASSRDQGQETQYF. The CDR3 DNA sequence: TGTGCCAGCAGCCGGGACCAGGGCCAAGAGACCCAGTACTTC.

CDR3 coding DNA: TGTGCCAGCAGCTTACAGGGAAGCTCCTACAATGAGCAGTTCTTC. Residues: CASSLQGSSYNEQFF. This sequence joins TRBV7-3 and TRBJ2-1; perhaps TRBD1 as D (5 bases). CDR3 length: 15 amino acids. Trimming cost V 2 bases and J 0 bases, with 8 bases left between them. The V gene's germline CDR1 is SGHTA and CDR2 FQGTGA.

This chain links TRBV5-6 with TRBJ2-3; 10 bases are shared with TRBD1. This CDR3 has 16 amino acids. CDR1 is SGHDT, CDR2 YYEEEE, per germline. The junction had 13 bases not matched to a gene; V was cut back by 4 bases and J by 8 bases. The CDR3 protein is CASSPWGQGRLVTQYF. CDR3 nucleotide sequence: TGTGCCAGCAGCCCGTGGGGACAGGGGAGGTTAGTTACGCAGTATTTT.

The chain links TRBV27 to TRBJ1-1; 9 positions match TRBD1. Germline assignment: CDR1 MNHEY and CDR2 SMNVEV (reference sequence). CDR3 size: 17 residues. After removal of 6 bases from V and 4 bases from J, the junction contained 15 bases not matched to a gene. The CDR3 sequence: CASSPAGQGFRGTEAFF. In nucleotides, the CDR3 is TGTGCCAGCAGCCCCGCCGGACAGGGGTTTCGAGGCACTGAAGCTTTCTTT.

This chain joins TRBV11-2 and TRBJ2-3, with 7 nucleotides matching TRBD2. CDR3 length: 16 residues. The junction had 8 bases not matched to a gene; V was cut back by 5 bases and J by 0 bases. Germline CDR1 reads SGHAT; CDR2 reads FQNNGV. Here the CDR3 reads CASSQGSGASTDTQYF. The CDR3 bases are TGTGCCAGCAGCCAAGGAAGCGGGGCCAGCACAGATACGCAGTATTTT.

This chain uses TRBV5-1 with TRBJ2-5; no firm D call. The V end lost 3 bases, the J end lost 2 bases, and 14 bases lay between the germline ends. CDR1 SGHRS and CDR2 YFSETQ come from the germline V gene. The CDR3 has 15 residues. The CDR3, as DNA: TGCGCCAGCAGCTCCTGGGCCGGCCCTCAAGAGACCCAGTACTTC. Translating it yields CASSSWAGPQETQYF. The full variable domain, rest sourced from reference TRBV5-1 and TRBJ2-5, is KAGVTQTPRYLIKTRGQQVTLSCSPISGHRSVSWYQQTPGQGLQFLFEYFSETQRNKGNFPGRFSGRQFSNSRSEMNVSTLELGDSALYLCASSSWAGPQETQYFGPGTRLLVL.

This chain links TRBV30 with TRBJ1-2, with a weak D call TRBD1 (5 bases). Germline V CDR1 and CDR2: GTSNPN, SVGIG (reference sequence). The length of the CDR3 is 14 residues. V was clipped by 6 bases and J by 5 bases, with 19 bases between them. The DNA of the CDR3 is TGTGCCTGCCTCCCGACAGCTGGGAGTTATGGCTACACCTTC. The encoded protein is CACLPTAGSYGYTF. The full variable domain, with the rest looked up from reference TRBV30 and TRBJ1-2, is SQTIHQWPATLVQPVGSPLSLECTVEGTSNPNLYWYRQAAGRGLQLLFYSVGIGQISSEVPQNLSASRPQDRQFILSSKKLLLSDSGFYLCACLPTAGSYGYTFGSGTRLTVV.

Remarks on this clone: The sample holds other DNA sequences that translate to the same CDR3. The V and J genes are TRBV30 and TRBJ1-4; the D is unclear. This CDR3 is built from 15 residues. V was cut by 0 bases and J by 0 bases, with 8 bases left in between. Per germline, CDR1 GTSNPN and CDR2 SVGIG (reference sequence). The CDR3 protein is CAWSVRSATNEKLFF. CDR3 DNA: TGTGCCTGGAGTGTACGGTCAGCAACTAATGAAAAACTGTTTTTT.

The chain links TRBV5-5 to TRBJ1-3, with D possibly matching TRBD1 (6 bases). CDR3 length equals 15 residues. The germline V and J ends were trimmed by 4 bases and 0 bases, with 11 bases remaining between them. Germline CDR1 and CDR2: SGHKS and YYEKEE (reference sequence). The CDR3 protein is CASSTQGHSGNTIYF. CDR3 coding DNA: TGTGCCAGCAGCACACAGGGTCACTCTGGAAACACCATATATTTT.

The J gene is TRBJ2-7, the V gene TRBV4-1, with D tentatively TRBD1 (5 bases). CDR3 length equals 15 residues. Germline CDR1 reads MGHRA; CDR2 reads YSYEKL. The germline V and J ends were trimmed by 0 bases and 2 bases, with 11 bases remaining between them. CDR3 protein: CASSQEPQGTYEQYF. As DNA, the CDR3 is TGCGCCAGCAGCCAAGAACCCCAGGGCACCTACGAGCAGTACTTC.

The rearrangement uses TRBV7-3 and TRBJ1-5; 11 positions agree with TRBD1. Unmatched junction bases numbered 4, after V lost 4 bases and J lost 2 bases. CDR3 length equals 16 residues. Germline assignment: CDR1 SGHTA and CDR2 FQGTGA. CDR3 residues: CASSSDRGHGNQPQHF. DNA for the CDR3: TGTGCCAGCAGCTCGGACAGGGGGCACGGCAATCAGCCCCAGCATTTT.

The rearrangement links TRBV15 to TRBJ1-4; perhaps TRBD1 as D (5 bases). V lost 0 bases and J 8 bases, leaving 10 bases between the germline ends. The CDR3 runs to 14 residues. Germline loops: CDR1 LNHNV, CDR2 YYDKDF (reference sequence). The CDR3 coding sequence is TGTGCCACCAGCAGAGACGTAGGGGAGGAAAAACTGTTTTTT. This translates into CATSRDVGEEKLFF.

This rearrangement joins TRBV6-5 to TRBJ1-1, with a weak D call TRBD1 (5 bases). Germline loops: CDR1 MNHEY, CDR2 SVGAGI. This CDR3 comprises 14 residues. The V end lost 5 bases, the J end lost 0 bases, and 10 bases lay between the germline ends. CDR3 DNA: TGTGCCAGCAGTCGGACACCGATGAACACTGAAGCTTTCTTT. It translates to CASSRTPMNTEAFF.

The chain couples TRBV6-6 to TRBJ1-1; TRBD1 agrees at 9 bases. Germline CDR1 is MNHNY and CDR2 is SVGAGI (reference sequence). J gave up 2 bases and V 6 bases, and 4 bases lay outside the gene matches. The CDR3 loop spans 14 amino acids. The CDR3: CASSWDRVNTEAFF. CDR3 nucleotides: TGTGCCAGCAGCTGGGACAGGGTTAACACTGAAGCTTTCTTT.

The table lists this clone with a count of one. The chain is built from TRBV27 and TRBJ2-7; 7 bases match TRBD1. CDR1 MNHEY and CDR2 SMNVEV come from the germline V gene (reference sequence). The CDR3 length is 16 residues. Trimming cost V 1 base and J 2 bases; bases outside gene matches: 8. CDR3 sequence (DNA): TGTGCCAGCAGTTTATTGCCCCGGACAGGAACCTACGAGCAGTACTTC. It encodes CASSLLPRTGTYEQYF.

The V call is TRBV29-1, the J call TRBJ1-2; D not resolved. V was trimmed by 8 bases and J by 4 bases, leaving 20 bases between them. CDR3 length equals 14 residues. Germline loops: CDR1 SQVTM, CDR2 ANQGSEA. CDR3 protein: CSPWRRRVIYGYTF. The CDR3 nucleotides are TGCAGCCCCTGGAGAAGGAGGGTTATCTATGGCTACACCTTC.

This clone appeared a few times. The chain combines TRBV6-5 with TRBJ2-3; D remains unclear. CDR1 and CDR2 (germline): MNHEY, SVGAGI. The CDR3 is made up of 15 amino acids. The ends were cut back, 6 bases at V and 2 bases at J, with 15 bases in the middle. CDR3 in amino acids: CASRGGTISTDTQYF. In DNA, the CDR3 is TGTGCCAGCAGGGGCGGAACAATATCCACAGATACGCAGTATTTT.

The chain carries TRBV27 and TRBJ2-7; D possibly corresponds to TRBD2 (6 bases). Trimming took 11 bases from V and 6 from J, leaving 14 bases between them. The CDR3 sequence is 11 residues long. Germline loops: CDR1 MNHEY, CDR2 SMNVEV (reference sequence). In DNA, the CDR3 is TGTGCCTGTCGGAGGGACTCCGAGCAGTACTTC. This encodes CACRRDSEQYF.